The rows below give T cell receptor beta chains drawn from one sample of a study of cytotoxic CD8 clonotypes in ibrutinib-treated CLL. The repertoire was sequenced with immunoSEQ multiplex PCR; TCRdb's copy has only in-frame clones and lacks some. The repertoire holds over 70,000 clones, with 70% to 90% as singletons. This sample comprised PBMCs, obtained before ibrutinib treatment. These receptors were collected from a human donor with chronic lymphocytic leukemia. Both conserved end residues are part of each CDR3. The D gene is left open where the match is weak. A row's size may be missing; if present it is once, few, many or a size class.

V	J	size	D	CDR3	DNA
TRBV9	TRBJ1-2	.	.	CASSPFLGDYGYTF	TGTGCCAGCAGCCCCTTTCTGGGTGACTATGGCTACACCTTC
TRBV10-2	TRBJ1-2	.	.	CASSEPPRGLGIYGYTF	TGCGCCAGCAGTGAGCCACCCCGGGGGCTAGGTATCTATGGCTACACCTTC
TRBV11-3	TRBJ1-5	.	.	CASSSSSSQPQHF	TGTGCCAGCTCTTCCTCCTCATCTCAGCCCCAGCATTTT
TRBV27	TRBJ1-2	.	.	CASSLRPPGLNYGYTF	TGTGCCAGCAGTCTGCGCCCACCAGGACTGAACTATGGCTACACCTTC
TRBV5-6	TRBJ2-5	once	.	CASSLYRREQETQYF	TGTGCCAGCAGCTTGTATCGGAGGGAGCAAGAGACCCAGTACTTC
TRBV11-2	TRBJ2-1	.	TRBD2	CASSSGTSGMNEQFF	TGTGCCAGCAGCTCCGGGACTAGCGGGATGAATGAGCAGTTCTTC
TRBV7-9	TRBJ1-1	once	.	CASSLGGSGKEGAFF	TGTGCCAGCAGCTTAGGTGGGTCAGGGAAGGAGGGAGCTTTCTTT
TRBV30	TRBJ2-3	.	TRBD1	CAWSTRQGFDTQYF	TGTGCCTGGAGTACCCGACAGGGGTTCGATACGCAGTATTTT
TRBV27	TRBJ1-5	.	.	CASSWGGIDQPQHF	TGTGCCAGCAGTTGGGGAGGGATTGATCAGCCCCAGCATTTT
TRBV7-6	TRBJ1-3	few	TRBD1	CASSLTGGSGNTIYF	TGTGCCAGCAGCTTGACAGGGGGCTCTGGAAACACCATATATTTT
TRBV6-1	TRBJ1-1	.	.	CASSELQGAGNTEAFF	TGTGCCAGCAGTGAACTTCAGGGAGCTGGGAACACTGAAGCTTTCTTT
TRBV6-5	TRBJ1-5	.	.	CASSSAGLNQPQHF	TGTGCCAGCAGTTCAGCGGGCCTCAATCAGCCCCAGCATTTT
TRBV5-6	TRBJ2-7	.	.	CASSLDLHVPDEQYF	TGTGCCAGCAGCTTGGATCTCCACGTTCCAGACGAGCAGTACTTC
TRBV5-4	TRBJ2-7	.	.	CASDPGLGTYEQYF	TGTGCCAGCGACCCCGGGCTCGGCACCTACGAGCAGTACTTC
TRBV10-2	TRBJ2-1	.	.	CASSRPGQSQYNEQFF	TGCGCCAGCAGTCGGCCCGGACAGTCCCAATACAATGAGCAGTTCTTC
TRBV6-6	TRBJ1-3	.	.	CASTYGAGTSPTTIYF	TGTGCCAGCACCTACGGTGCCGGGACATCCCCTACCACCATATATTTT
TRBV18	TRBJ1-4	.	.	CASSPPTGGAREKLFF	TGTGCCAGCTCACCACCGACGGGGGGGGCACGTGAAAAACTGTTTTTT
TRBV5-1	TRBJ2-1	.	.	CASSKADLDEQFF	TGCGCCAGCAGTAAAGCGGACTTGGATGAGCAGTTCTTC
TRBV2	TRBJ2-2	.	.	CASRRGAPNTGELFF	TGTGCCAGCAGGAGGGGGGCCCCGAACACCGGGGAGCTGTTTTTT
TRBV10-3	TRBJ1-2	.	.	CAISPENYGYTF	TGTGCCATCAGTCCGGAAAACTATGGCTACACCTTC
TRBV28	TRBJ1-5	.	.	CASSLLVQPQHF	TGTGCCAGCAGTTTATTGGTTCAGCCCCAGCATTTT
TRBV14	TRBJ2-3	.	.	CASSQVPADTQYF	TGTGCCAGCAGCCAAGTACCCGCAGATACGCAGTATTTT
TRBV6-6	TRBJ2-5	.	TRBD1	CASSQGAGFTETQYF	TGTGCCAGCAGCCAGGGGGCTGGTTTTACGGAGACCCAGTACTTC
TRBV27	TRBJ1-1	.	.	CASRRGLHTEAFF	TGTGCCAGCAGGAGGGGCTTACACACTGAAGCTTTCTTT
TRBV29-1	TRBJ1-2	.	.	CSVVAGVNYGYTF	TGCAGCGTTGTCGCAGGGGTAAACTATGGCTACACCTTC
TRBV27	TRBJ1-5	.	.	CASSLSAYYSNQPQHF	TGTGCCAGCAGTTTATCAGCTTACTATAGCAATCAGCCCCAGCATTTT
TRBV28	TRBJ2-1	.	.	CASSQTETQFF	TGTGCCAGCAGTCAGACAGAAACCCAGTTCTTC
TRBV5-1	TRBJ2-7	.	TRBD1	CASSPGTGTYEQYF	TGCGCCAGCAGCCCCGGGACAGGGACCTACGAGCAGTACTTC
TRBV28	TRBJ1-2	.	.	CASSYLGGYTF	TGTGCCAGCAGTTACCTGGGTGGCTACACCTTC
TRBV2	TRBJ1-1	.	.	CASSGLRKNTEAFF	TGTGCCAGCAGTGGTCTGCGCAAGAACACTGAAGCTTTCTTT
TRBV5-1	TRBJ1-2	.	TRBD1	CASSLEQGIVGYTF	TGCGCCAGCAGCTTGGAACAGGGGATTGTTGGCTACACCTTC
TRBV21-1	TRBJ2-7	.	.	CASSRGRSYEQYF	TGTGCCAGCAGCAGGGGGCGATCCTACGAGCAGTACTTC
TRBV9	TRBJ2-5	.	.	CASSVGLPRETQYF	TGTGCCAGCAGCGTAGGACTGCCGCGGGAGACCCAGTACTTC
TRBV6-6	TRBJ2-3	.	TRBD2	CASRKAGESTDTQYF	TGTGCCAGCAGGAAAGCGGGAGAAAGCACAGATACGCAGTATTTT
TRBV7-9	TRBJ1-2	.	.	CASSSGQNYGYTF	TGTGCCAGCAGCTCCGGACAGAACTATGGCTACACCTTC
TRBV7-9	TRBJ1-2	.	TRBD1	CASSLMGTGTWLDGYTF	TGTGCCAGCAGCTTAATGGGGACAGGGACTTGGCTGGATGGCTACACCTTC
TRBV19	TRBJ1-4	.	.	CASRDTRIATNEKLFF	TGTGCCAGTCGGGACACACGTATTGCAACTAATGAAAAACTGTTTTTT
TRBV5-3	TRBJ2-1	.	.	CARSYGGRPSSYNEQFF	TGTGCCAGAAGCTACGGAGGGAGGCCCAGCTCCTACAATGAGCAGTTCTTC
TRBV19	TRBJ2-1	.	.	CASSINRGSVYNEQFF	TGTGCCAGTAGTATAAATCGAGGGTCAGTTTACAATGAGCAGTTCTTC
TRBV30	TRBJ2-1	.	TRBD2	CAWSRGGAYNEQFF	TGTGCCTGGAGTAGGGGAGGGGCCTACAATGAGCAGTTCTTC
TRBV29-1	TRBJ1-1	.	TRBD1	CSVEETGTGGNTEAFF	TGCAGCGTTGAAGAGACGGGGACAGGGGGGAACACTGAAGCTTTCTTT
TRBV10-3	TRBJ2-1	once	TRBD2	CAISRAGGQYNEQFF	TGTGCCATCAGCAGAGCGGGAGGGCAGTACAATGAGCAGTTCTTC
TRBV6-5	TRBJ1-1	.	.	CASSYSRGSAVTEAFF	TGTGCCAGCAGTTACTCGAGGGGAAGCGCGGTCACTGAAGCTTTCTTT
TRBV27	TRBJ2-3	.	.	CASSFVRADTQYF	TGTGCCAGCAGTTTTGTTAGGGCAGATACGCAGTATTTT
TRBV19	TRBJ1-4	.	TRBD1	CASSNRGGEKLFF	TGTGCCAGTAGTAACAGGGGGGGTGAAAAACTGTTTTTT
TRBV7-3	TRBJ2-5	.	.	CASSLRARETQYF	TGTGCCAGCAGCCTCAGGGCGAGGGAGACCCAGTACTTC
TRBV9	TRBJ2-2	.	TRBD1	CASSRDSPNTGELFF	TGTGCCAGCAGCCGGGACAGCCCGAACACCGGGGAGCTGTTTTTT
TRBV2	TRBJ2-5	.	TRBD2	CASSVSGLAGELETQYF	TGTGCCAGCAGTGTCTCTGGACTAGCGGGAGAACTGGAGACCCAGTACTTC
TRBV11-3	TRBJ2-1	once	.	CASSLEGYNNEQFF	TGTGCCAGCAGCTTGGAGGGTTACAACAATGAGCAGTTCTTC